Shown below are 24 T cell receptor beta chains from a single sample sequenced in a study of blood T cell repertoires in COVID-19. Here immunoSEQ multiplex PCR was the method, and the copy in TCRdb shows in-frame clones only, minus some. The sample carries about 160,000 clones, around 84% recorded once. The sample was peripheral blood. These receptors all stem from a woman aged 45-65 years with COVID-19, enrolled during active disease.

J is TRBJ1-2 and V is TRBV6-6; D is uncertain. The V and J ends lost 0 bases and 4 bases respectively, with 9 bases between them. Germline CDR1 reads MNHNY; CDR2 reads SVGAGI (reference sequence). CDR3 length: 14 amino acids. The CDR3: CASSYSITSYGYTF. The CDR3 nucleotides are TGTGCCAGCAGTTACTCAATCACAAGCTATGGCTACACCTTC.

The genes are TRBV2 and TRBJ2-1, with TRBD2 identical over 15 bases. The J segment lost 7 bases and the V segment lost 7 bases, leaving 5 bases of the junction unmatched. CDR1 is SNHLY and CDR2 is FYNNEI in the germline V gene. There are 15 residues in the CDR3. CDR3 region: CASTPGTSGRNEQFF. CDR3 coding DNA: TGTGCCAGCACTCCTGGGACTAGCGGGAGGAATGAGCAGTTCTTC.

This chain links TRBV3-1 (or the pseudogene TRBV3-2) with TRBJ2-5, with TRBD1 as a possible D gene (6 bases). The germline V and J ends were trimmed by 4 bases and 5 bases, with 20 bases remaining between them. The V gene's germline CDR1 is LGHDT and CDR2 YNNKEL (reference sequence). This CDR3 is 16 amino acids long. The CDR3 reads CASSPASGTTEETQYF. The DNA of the CDR3 is TGTGCCAGCAGCCCAGCCTCCGGGACAACTGAGGAGACCCAGTACTTC.

The gene calls are TRBV6-2 or TRBV6-3 and TRBJ2-1, with 11 bases matching TRBD2. Germline V gives CDR1 MNHEY, CDR2 SVGEGT. The V and J ends lost 6 bases and 8 bases, in that order; junction bases with no gene match: 12. This CDR3 region has 16 residues. The CDR3 sequence: CASSRAPLAGGHEQFF. For the CDR3, the DNA is TGTGCCAGCAGCCGTGCCCCGCTAGCGGGGGGACATGAGCAGTTCTTC.

CDR3 nucleotides: TGTGCCAGCAGCCAGTCCACAGGGAGCACAGATACGCAGTATTTT. Translation gives CASSQSTGSTDTQYF. J is TRBJ2-3 and V is TRBV3-1 (or the pseudogene TRBV3-2); a possible D gene is TRBD1 (6 bases). V lost 3 bases and J 0 bases, leaving 10 bases between the germline ends. The length of the CDR3 is 15 residues. CDR1 and CDR2 (germline): LGHDT, YNNKEL (reference sequence).

The chain links TRBV2 to TRBJ1-1; the D is unclear. The germline V gene has CDR1 SNHLY and CDR2 FYNNEI. V gave up 6 bases and J gave up 3 bases, with 14 bases separating them. This CDR3 spans 14 amino acids. The CDR3 region is CASRGQRSDTEAFF. CDR3 DNA sequence: TGTGCCAGCAGGGGTCAGAGGTCGGACACTGAAGCTTTCTTT.

The genes are TRBV7-9 and TRBJ2-1; 11 bases map to TRBD2. The CDR3 covers 15 residues. Looked up from germline, CDR1 is SEHNR and CDR2 is FQNEAQ (reference sequence). The trim removed 1 base at V and 10 bases at J, leaving 6 bases unmatched. The CDR3 DNA sequence: TGTGCCAGCAGCTTAGGTAGCGGGGGGGCAAGGGAGCAGTTCTTC. Translation gives CASSLGSGGAREQFF.

This clone appeared once. The CDR3 bases are TGTGCCAGCAGACTCGGACTAGCGGGGGGGCTGGGCACGAATGAGCAGTTCTTC. It encodes CASRLGLAGGLGTNEQFF. V gene TRBV27 combines with J gene TRBJ2-1; 15 bases fit TRBD2. This CDR3 is 18 amino acids long. Per germline, CDR1 MNHEY and CDR2 SMNVEV (reference sequence). Germline trimming cut 6 bases from V and 7 bases from J; bases unmatched to any gene: 13.

This rearrangement joins TRBV6-6 to TRBJ1-6; maybe TRBD1 (6 bases). Deletions cut 6 bases from V and 7 bases from J, with 13 bases between. Germline loops: CDR1 MNHNY, CDR2 SVGAGI (reference sequence). The CDR3 runs 14 residues. Here the CDR3 reads CASRQDRRNSPLHF. DNA of the CDR3: TGTGCCAGCAGACAGGACAGAAGAAATTCACCCCTCCACTTT.

This clone was observed a single time. This rearrangement joins TRBV11-3 to TRBJ1-2; D unclear. Germline V gene sequence: CDR1 SGHNT, CDR2 YENEEA. V was shortened by 5 bases and J by 0 bases, with 13 bases between the two germline ends. The CDR3 spans 15 residues. The CDR3 DNA sequence: TGTGCCAGCAGCCCAAATGGAGCCGCTAACTATGGCTACACCTTC. Its translation is CASSPNGAANYGYTF. The full variable domain, its missing parts supplied by reference TRBV11-3 and TRBJ1-2, is EAGVVQSPRYKIIEKKQPVAFWCNPISGHNTLYWYLQNLGQGPELLIRYENEEAVDDSQLPKDRFSAERLKGVDSTLKIQPAELGDSAVYLCASSPNGAANYGYTFGSGTRLTVV.

J is TRBJ2-7 and V is TRBV4-2, with 10 bases identical to TRBD2. CDR1 LGHNA and CDR2 YNFKEQ come from the germline V gene. The trim removed 0 bases at V and 8 bases at J, leaving 10 bases unmatched. The CDR3 runs 16 residues. For the CDR3, the DNA is TGTGCCAGCAGCCAAGAATTGAGCGGGGGGGGAATAAAGCAGTACTTC. Protein: CASSQELSGGGIKQYF.

The chain employs TRBV4-1 and TRBJ1-5; D remains ambiguous. This CDR3 spans 13 amino acids. Germline V gene sequence: CDR1 MGHRA, CDR2 YSYEKL. V was trimmed by 2 bases and J by 5 bases, leaving 7 bases between them. This chain's CDR3 is CASSQSVYQPQHF. The CDR3 region has the DNA TGCGCCAGCAGCCAAAGCGTATATCAGCCCCAGCATTTT.

The chain combines TRBV5-4 with TRBJ2-3; 9 positions match TRBD1. The J segment lost 2 bases and the V segment lost 2 bases, leaving 3 bases of the junction unmatched. CDR3 length: 15 amino acids. Germline V gives CDR1 SGHNT, CDR2 YYREEE (reference sequence). CDR3 nucleotide sequence: TGTGCCAGCAGCTTTGGGACAGGGTTCACAGATACGCAGTATTTT. Encoded protein: CASSFGTGFTDTQYF.

The V call is TRBV28, the J call TRBJ1-1, with a weak D call TRBD1 (5 bases). V shed 6 bases and J shed 1 base, with 27 bases lying between them. From germline, CDR1 is MDHEN and CDR2 SYDVKM. This CDR3 is built from 19 residues. CDR3 protein: CASRAQGGWVSAPNTEAFF. For the CDR3, the DNA is TGTGCCAGCAGGGCTCAGGGCGGATGGGTGTCTGCCCCGAACACTGAAGCTTTCTTT.

The rearrangement links TRBV13 to TRBJ2-5, with D possibly being TRBD1 (6 bases). The V gene lost 5 bases and the J gene lost 2 bases, with 18 bases spanning the gap. Per germline, CDR1 PRHDT and CDR2 FYEKMQ (reference sequence). CDR3 length equals 16 residues. The CDR3 DNA reads as TGTGCCAGCAGCCCCCGGGACACCTGGGGGCAAGAGACCCAGTACTTC. Translating gives CASSPRDTWGQETQYF. The variable domain in full, with the rest retrieved from reference TRBV13 and TRBJ2-5, is AAGVIQSPRHLIKEKRETATLKCYPIPRHDTVYWYQQGPGQDPQFLISFYEKMQSDKGSIPDRFSAQQFSDYHSELNMSSLELGDSALYFCASSPRDTWGQETQYFGPGTRLLVL.

V is TRBV3-1 (or the pseudogene TRBV3-2) and J is TRBJ2-1; D call uncertain. Germline assignment: CDR1 LGHDT and CDR2 YNNKEL (reference sequence). The CDR3 totals 16 residues. V was clipped by 1 base and J by 2 bases, with 12 bases between them. CDR3 residues: CASSQAVVVAYNEQFF. CDR3 coding DNA: TGTGCCAGCAGCCAAGCTGTGGTAGTAGCCTACAATGAGCAGTTCTTC.

This rearrangement joins TRBV9 to TRBJ2-3; no definite D call. The CDR3 has 15 amino acids. From germline, CDR1 is SGDLS and CDR2 YYNGEE. Trimming pared 4 bases from V and 0 bases from J, leaving 12 bases between. The CDR3 bases are TGTGCCAGCAGCCCACAGATCCTTAGCACAGATACGCAGTATTTT. Protein product: CASSPQILSTDTQYF. Full variable domain (remainder filled in from reference TRBV9 and TRBJ2-3): DSGVTQTPKHLITATGQRVTLRCSPRSGDLSVYWYQQSLDQGLQFLIQYYNGEERAKGNILERFSAQQFPDLHSELNLSSLELGDSALYFCASSPQILSTDTQYFGPGTRLTVL.

The chain uses TRBV19 and TRBJ1-6; D is ambiguous. CDR1 and CDR2 from the germline V gene are LNHDA and SQIVND (reference sequence). Trimming stripped 3 bases from V and 9 bases from J, with 9 bases between. The CDR3 extends over 13 amino acids. CDR3 in DNA: TGTGCCAGTAGTATTCCAGGTGGTTCACCCCTCCACTTT. It translates to CASSIPGGSPLHF.

The chain couples TRBV27 to TRBJ2-7; 12 bases align to TRBD2. CDR1 and CDR2 (germline): MNHEY, SMNVEV (reference sequence). Trimming cost V 4 bases and J 2 bases; bases outside gene matches: 6. The CDR3 covers 16 residues. The CDR3 protein is CASSSYLAGGPYEQYF. CDR3 nucleotide sequence: TGTGCCAGCAGTTCCTACCTAGCGGGGGGGCCCTACGAGCAGTACTTC.

The gene calls are TRBV3-1 (or the pseudogene TRBV3-2) and TRBJ2-1, with TRBD1 matching over 7 bases. CDR1 and CDR2 from the germline V gene are LGHDT and YNNKEL (reference sequence). The CDR3 length is 15 residues. Trimming at V came to 5 bases and at J to 3 bases, leaving 7 bases not matched to a gene. The DNA for the CDR3 is TGTGCCAGCAGCTTCGGGACAGCCATCTACAATGAGCAGTTCTTC. It specifies CASSFGTAIYNEQFF.

This chain links TRBV6-2 or TRBV6-3 with TRBJ2-7, with TRBD2 matching 11 bases. The CDR3 has 16 amino acids. Trimming cost V 5 bases and J 3 bases; bases outside gene matches: 9. From germline, CDR1 is MNHEY and CDR2 SVGEGT. The CDR3 nucleotides are TGTGCCAGCAGTAGTCTAGCGGGGGGTTTGGTCTACGAGCAGTACTTC. Protein product: CASSSLAGGLVYEQYF.

The rearrangement links TRBV7-2 to TRBJ2-1; 13 bases match TRBD2. CDR3 length equals 15 residues. The germline V gene has CDR1 SGHTA and CDR2 FQGNSA. V gave up 5 bases and J gave up 7 bases; unmatched junction bases: 5. Here the CDR3 reads CASSLTSGGANEQFF. The CDR3 bases are TGTGCCAGCAGCCTCACTAGCGGGGGGGCTAATGAGCAGTTCTTC.

The chain combines TRBV6-2 or TRBV6-3 with TRBJ1-1; TRBD1 aligns across 9 bases. Germline CDR1 and CDR2: MNHEY and SVGEGT. CDR3 length: 15 residues. Trimming at V came to 2 bases and at J to 1 base, leaving 2 bases not matched to a gene. The CDR3 region is CASSYPGQGNTEAFF. The CDR3 nucleotides are TGTGCCAGCAGTTACCCGGGACAGGGGAACACTGAAGCTTTCTTT.

The rearrangement links TRBV5-6 to TRBJ1-2; TRBD1 matches at 7 bases. CDR3 length: 12 amino acids. Germline loops: CDR1 SGHDT, CDR2 YYEEEE. Trimming at V came to 5 bases and at J to 6 bases, leaving 4 bases not matched to a gene. The CDR3 DNA reads as TGTGCCAGCAGTCCTGGGACAGATGGCTACACCTTC. This encodes CASSPGTDGYTF.